One sample yielded the 2 T cell receptor beta chains listed below, sequenced in a study of T cell responses to AZD1222 COVID-19 vaccine. The table came from immunoSEQ multiplex PCR; TCRdb's copy has only in-frame clones and leaves some out. The sample lists 100,000 to 150,000 clones; 89% were seen once. The starting material was peripheral blood, obtained on day 0 of AZD1222 vaccination. These receptors all stem from an adult in good health.

The genes are TRBV19 and TRBJ1-4; 10 nucleotides line up with TRBD1. The junction had 3 bases not matched to a gene; V was cut back by 3 bases and J by 5 bases. There are 15 residues in the CDR3. From germline, CDR1 is LNHDA and CDR2 SQIVND (reference sequence). The CDR3 region is CASSIPGQGNEKLFF. The DNA for the CDR3 is TGTGCCAGTAGTATCCCGGGACAGGGGAATGAAAAACTGTTTTTT. The whole variable domain, filled in from reference TRBV19 and TRBJ1-4, reads DGGITQSPKYLFRKEGQNVTLSCEQNLNHDAMYWYRQDPGQGLRLIYYSQIVNDFQKGDIAEGYSVSREKKESFPLTVTSAQKNPTAFYLCASSIPGQGNEKLFFGSGTQLSVL.

The genes are TRBV5-1 and TRBJ1-2, with TRBD1 matching 8 bases. V lost 4 bases, J lost 8 bases, and 10 bases stayed unmatched. The length of the CDR3 is 14 residues. CDR1 is SGHRS, CDR2 YFSETQ, per germline. Here the CDR3 reads CASSPGTGGVGYTF. The CDR3 bases are TGCGCCAGCAGCCCCGGGACAGGTGGCGTCGGCTACACCTTC.